Below are 23 T cell receptor beta chains sequenced from a single sample in a study of CD8 T cells in ankylosing spondylitis. TCRdb reprocessed the 5' RACE reads via MiXCR and lists one record per CDR3 protein. This table has 150,000 to 200,000 distinct CDR3 sequences, about an eighth appearing once. The sample was blood, either unsorted or a sorted T cell fraction (not recorded which). All receptors come from a female donor with ankylosing spondylitis or in good health (not recorded which).

The V call is TRBV11-3, the J call TRBJ2-3, with TRBD2 matching 7 bases. The ends lost 8 bases at V and 1 base at J; junction bases unmatched: 12. Germline loops: CDR1 SGHNT, CDR2 YENEEA. This CDR3 spans 16 amino acids. CDR3 sequence reads: CASGRLAAMGTDTQYF. In DNA, the CDR3 is TGTGCCAGCGGTAGACTAGCAGCTATGGGCACAGATACGCAGTATTTT.

In its sample, this clonotype was seen many times. The chain employs TRBV28 and TRBJ2-7; D is perhaps TRBD1 (6 bases). Germline CDR1 is MDHEN and CDR2 is SYDVKM. Trimming removed 2 bases at V and 5 bases at J, with 10 bases between. The CDR3 is 13 residues long. Written as DNA, the CDR3 is TGTGCCAGCAGTTTACAGGGGACCCACGAGCAGTACTTC. Translating it yields CASSLQGTHEQYF.

The chain links TRBV3-1 to TRBJ2-5; possibly TRBD1 or TRBD2 for D (5 bases each). Germline CDR1 LGHDT, CDR2 YNNKEL (reference sequence). V shed 10 bases and J shed 5 bases, with 17 bases lying between them. This CDR3 region has 13 residues. CDR3 amino acids: CAIGAPGVETQYF. CDR3 sequence (DNA): TGTGCCATCGGGGCCCCAGGAGTGGAGACCCAGTACTTC.

This clonotype has at least ten counts. The genes are TRBV7-6 and TRBJ2-7, with 10 bases aligning to TRBD1. CDR1 is SGHVS and CDR2 is FNYEAQ in the germline V gene. The CDR3 runs to 15 residues. V gave up 4 bases and J gave up 2 bases; unmatched junction bases: 5. The CDR3 region is CASSSMTGGTYEQYF. CDR3 DNA sequence: TGTGCCAGCAGCTCGATGACAGGGGGCACCTACGAGCAGTACTTC.

This clonotype showed up many times. The chain carries TRBV27 and TRBJ2-1; 7 bases map to TRBD2. The CDR3 contains 17 residues. CDR1 is MNHEY, CDR2 SMNVEV, per germline (reference sequence). Trimming removed 4 bases from V and 3 bases from J; junction bases left unmatched: 12. The CDR3 here is CASSSITGLTVYNEQFF. CDR3 coding DNA: TGTGCCAGCAGTTCTATAACGGGACTAACAGTCTACAATGAGCAGTTCTTC.

J is TRBJ2-1 and V is TRBV19, with 9 bases matching TRBD2. Germline V gene data show CDR1 as LNHDA and CDR2 as SQIVND (reference sequence). This CDR3 is 14 amino acids long. The J segment lost 8 bases and the V segment lost 7 bases, leaving 9 bases of the junction unmatched. The CDR3 loop reads CASTREGGFYEQFF. Written as DNA, the CDR3 is TGTGCCAGTACGCGGGAGGGCGGATTCTATGAGCAGTTCTTC.

This clonotype was found a few times. The rearrangement joins TRBV7-9 to TRBJ2-1; a possible D gene is TRBD1 (5 bases). Germline CDR1 is SEHNR and CDR2 is FQNEAQ (reference sequence). CDR3 length equals 16 residues. With 1 base removed from V and 1 base from J, the gap between germline ends came to 11 bases. The DNA for the CDR3 is TGTGCCAGCAGCTTAGGAGCAGGGCGATCCTACAATGAGCAGTTCTTC. This gives the protein CASSLGAGRSYNEQFF.

In its sample, this clonotype was seen many times. The V call is TRBV19, the J call TRBJ2-3; TRBD2 might be the D (6 bases). The CDR3 runs to 13 residues. Deletions cut 11 bases from V and 6 bases from J, with 18 bases between. Germline lookup yields CDR1 LNHDA and CDR2 SQIVND (reference sequence). The DNA for the CDR3 is TGTGCCGGGGCCTCGGCCGGGAGTGATACGCAGTATTTT. Amino acids: CAGASAGSDTQYF.

V and J are TRBV7-8 and TRBJ2-1; 11 positions agree with TRBD1. The CDR3 spans 17 residues. J gave up 7 bases and V 5 bases, and 13 bases lay outside the gene matches. CDR1 is SGHVS, CDR2 FQNEAQ, per germline. In DNA form, the CDR3 reads TGTGCCAGCAGCCCATCCAACGAGAGGGACAGGGGGAATGAGCAGTTCTTC. Its protein is CASSPSNERDRGNEQFF.

A word on this clonotype: A read error may explain this, as a much larger clone is one base away. The chain carries TRBV7-2 and TRBJ2-1, with TRBD2 identical over 12 bases. The CDR3 extends over 14 amino acids. Germline V lookup: CDR1 SGHTA, CDR2 FQGNSA. The CDR3 here is CASSGLAGNNGQFF. As DNA, the CDR3 is TGTGCCAGCAGCGGACTAGCGGGGAACAATGGGCAGTTCTTC. Supplemented by reference TRBV7-2 and TRBJ2-1, the full variable domain reads GAGVSQSPSNKVTEKGKDVELRCDPISGHTALYWYRQSLGQGLEFLIYFQGNSAPDKSGLPSDRFSAERTGGSVSTLTIQRTQQEDSAVYLCASSGLAGNNGQFFGPGTRLTVL.

V gene TRBV6-1 combines with J gene TRBJ1-6; perhaps TRBD1 as D (5 bases). This CDR3 has 16 amino acids. The V end lost 6 bases, the J end lost 6 bases, and 18 bases lay between the germline ends. Germline lookup yields CDR1 MNHNS and CDR2 SASEGT. CDR3 residues: CASRGGSGDRNSPLHF. In DNA form, the CDR3 reads TGTGCCAGCAGGGGGGGATCCGGGGACCGTAATTCACCCCTCCACTTT.

This clonotype occurred once. This chain links TRBV12-1 with TRBJ2-5. TRBV12-1 is labeled a pseudogene. The CDR3 is made up of 16 amino acids. CDR3 DNA: TGTGCCAGCAGCTTCAAAACGATAGGTTGGGAAGAGACCCAGTACTTC. Its translation is CASSFKTIGWEETQYF.

This clonotype occurred many times. The genes are TRBV7-2 and TRBJ2-4; D possibly corresponds to TRBD1 (6 bases). The CDR3 extends over 15 amino acids. Germline assignment: CDR1 SGHTA and CDR2 FQGNSA. Trimming pared 1 base from V and 1 base from J, leaving 8 bases between. The CDR3 here is CASSLGGHAKNIQYF. Written as DNA, the CDR3 is TGTGCCAGCAGCTTAGGGGGGCACGCCAAAAACATTCAGTACTTC.

This clonotype was seen more than once but under ten times. A much larger clone differs by one base, so this may be a read error. V is TRBV20-1 and J is TRBJ1-4, with D perhaps TRBD1 (5 bases). There are 16 residues in the CDR3. CDR1 is DFQATT and CDR2 is SNEGSKA in the germline V gene (reference sequence). CDR3 DNA: TGCTGTGCTGGGGACGAATGGAAAGCAACTAATGAAAAACTGTTTTTT. Protein sequence: CCAGDEWKATNEKLFF.

This clonotype appeared many times. V and J are TRBV12-3 or TRBV12-4 and TRBJ2-7; the D gene is possibly TRBD1 (5 bases). V was shortened by 5 bases and J by 0 bases, with 11 bases between the two germline ends. The CDR3 loop spans 14 amino acids. Here the CDR3 DNA reads TGTGCCAGCAGTCCTCGACAGAGCTCCTACGAGCAGTACTTC. This codes for CASSPRQSSYEQYF.

This clonotype was seen repeatedly, ten times or more. The CDR3 nucleotides are TGTGCCAGCAGCCACCATTTGGGGGTGGGCACAGATACGCAGTATTTT. Translated: CASSHHLGVGTDTQYF. The chain joins TRBV5-6 to TRBJ2-3; tentatively, D is TRBD1 or TRBD2 (5 bases each). CDR1 and CDR2 (germline): SGHDT, YYEEEE. The V end lost 4 bases, the J end lost 1 base, and 16 bases lay between the germline ends. This CDR3 is built from 16 residues.

The chain employs TRBV4-3 and TRBJ2-5; a weak D match, TRBD2 (5 bases). The CDR3 spans 16 residues. CDR1 and CDR2 (germline): LGHNA, YSLEER. The germline V and J ends were trimmed by 0 bases and 2 bases, with 13 bases remaining between them. The CDR3 sequence is CASSQERGLGQETQYF. CDR3 nucleotides: TGCGCCAGCAGCCAAGAACGCGGGTTAGGGCAAGAGACCCAGTACTTC.

Ten or more counts support this clonotype. The chain uses TRBV5-4 and TRBJ1-4, with 9 positions matching TRBD1. CDR3 length: 15 residues. V gave up 4 bases and J gave up 5 bases; unmatched junction bases: 6. Germline values: CDR1 SGHNT, CDR2 YYREEE (reference sequence). CDR3 sequence (DNA): TGTGCCAGCAGCGCGAACAGGGGGCTAAATGAAAAACTGTTTTTT. Translated: CASSANRGLNEKLFF.

This clonotype was recorded at least ten times. V is TRBV4-2 and J is TRBJ1-3; 9 nucleotides line up with TRBD1. This CDR3 has 19 residues. Germline lookup yields CDR1 LGHNA and CDR2 YNFKEQ. With 1 base clipped from V and 3 bases from J, the junction kept 13 bases outside the gene matches. The chain's CDR3 is CASSQVPGQGSKDGNTIYF. CDR3 DNA: TGTGCCAGCAGCCAAGTGCCGGGACAGGGATCTAAAGATGGAAACACCATATATTTT.

Ten or more counts support this clonotype. The rearrangement links TRBV5-1 to TRBJ1-2; the D is unclear. Per germline, CDR1 SGHRS and CDR2 YFSETQ. The CDR3 spans 13 residues. V lost 3 bases and J lost 2, with 8 bases in between. For the CDR3, the DNA is TGCGCCAGCAGCTATGAGGCCAACTATGGCTACACCTTC. Translating it yields CASSYEANYGYTF.

This clonotype was counted at least ten times. The chain joins TRBV7-8 to TRBJ1-1, with TRBD1 as a possible D gene (5 bases). The CDR3 length is 14 residues. V dropped 5 bases and J dropped 1 base, with 11 bases sitting between them. The germline V gene has CDR1 SGHVS and CDR2 FQNEAQ. In nucleotides, the CDR3 is TGTGCCAGCAGCCCACCGGGGCGGAACACTGAAGCTTTCTTT. Amino acid sequence: CASSPPGRNTEAFF. Drawing the rest from reference TRBV7-8 and TRBJ1-1, the complete variable domain is GAGVSQSPRYKVAKRGQDVALRCDPISGHVSLFWYQQALGQGPEFLTYFQNEAQLDKSGLPSDRFFAERPEGSVSTLKIQRTQQEDSAVYLCASSPPGRNTEAFFGQGTRLTVV.

This chain uses TRBV7-8 with TRBJ2-3; no firm D call. CDR1 and CDR2 (germline): SGHVS, FQNEAQ. The CDR3 length is 14 residues. The germline V and J ends were trimmed by 2 bases and 0 bases, with 6 bases remaining between them. Here the CDR3 reads CASSLFLSTDTQYF. CDR3 sequence (DNA): TGTGCCAGCAGCTTATTTCTTAGCACAGATACGCAGTATTTT.

This clonotype has more than one count but fewer than ten. This rearrangement joins TRBV20-1 to TRBJ2-7, with TRBD1 matching 7 bases. This CDR3 is 14 amino acids long. V dropped 0 bases and J dropped 4; count of bases not matched to a gene: 6. The V gene's germline CDR1 is DFQATT and CDR2 SNEGSKA (reference sequence). The DNA for the CDR3 is TGCAGTGCTAGAGATTCGACAGGGCCTTACGAGCAGTACTTC. The encoded protein is CSARDSTGPYEQYF.